This T cell receptor (beta chain) appears in the sequencing data of a study of blood T cell repertoires in COVID-19. As for the study in general: Donors in the United States, Italy and Spain gave samples during acute or convalescent COVID-19.

Clones were read by immunoSEQ multiplex PCR, and TCRdb kept only the in-frame ones, dropping some. The repertoire holds 75,000 to 100,000 clones, with 65% to 85% as singletons. CDR1 MNHEY and CDR2 SMNVEV come from the germline V gene (reference sequence). CDR3 size: 15 residues. V was pared by 3 bases and J by 4 bases, with 5 bases of the junction left unmatched. The chain is built from TRBV27 and TRBJ2-1; TRBD1 matches at 8 bases. The source of this sequence is a woman older than 75 with acute or convalescent COVID-19. Input material: peripheral blood. In DNA, the CDR3 is TGTGCCAGCAGTTTTCAGGACAGGGTATACAATGAGCAGTTCTTC. Translated: CASSFQDRVYNEQFF.